A single T cell receptor (beta chain) is shown here with its context. Its antigen is not yet known. No much larger clonotype is one base removed from it; base qualities were not supplied. The CDR3 runs 16 amino acids, cysteine and phenylalanine included. The only DNA kept is the CDR3, 48 bases in frame from the first base. The germline V gene (reference sequence) gives CDR1 as MNHEY and CDR2 as SMNVEV. Trimming removed 3 bases from V and 5 bases from J; the gene matches leave 11 bases unexplained. This record belongs to a study of shared T cell receptors in the human thymus (dated by TCRdb to 2020 to 2023). Context from the whole study: The study examined how self-reactive, shared T-cell receptor alpha chains are generated in the human thymus.

The protocol used for the library was the immunoSEQ multiplex PCR assay. TCRdb holds this immuneACCESS table with in-frame rearrangements only. Some clones are missing; in checked studies, unresolved V genes explain under half, and the rest has no known cause. The table for this sample lists 72,000 or so clones; about 95% of them were counted only once. The ten largest clones represent around 0.035% of the sample. The sequenced sample was thymocytes. Recombination joined TRBV27 with TRBJ1-1, and TRBD1 matches 8 of the central bases. This TCR came from a human donor. CDR3 protein: CASSLGQGAGKTEAFF. The DNA reads TGTGCCAGCAGTTTGGGTCAGGGGGCTGGGAAAACTGAAGCTTTCTTT.